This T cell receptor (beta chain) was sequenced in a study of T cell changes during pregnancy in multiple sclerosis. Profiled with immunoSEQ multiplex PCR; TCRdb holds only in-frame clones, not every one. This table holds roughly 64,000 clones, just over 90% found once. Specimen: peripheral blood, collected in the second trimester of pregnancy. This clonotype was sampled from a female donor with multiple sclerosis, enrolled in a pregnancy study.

The CDR3 spells CASSSLHQLAKNIQYF. The CDR3 coding sequence is TGTGCCAGCAGTTCTCTCCACCAGTTAGCCAAAAACATTCAGTACTTC. The chain carries TRBV27 and TRBJ2-4, with D hard to call. Germline V gene sequence: CDR1 MNHEY, CDR2 SMNVEV (reference sequence). V dropped 4 bases and J dropped 0 bases, with 13 bases sitting between them. The CDR3 extends over 16 amino acids.